This T cell receptor beta chain was obtained from a study of early T cells in non-severe SARS-CoV-2 infection. Overall study: Sequencing was performed on bulk RNA from unsorted whole blood, leaving chains unpaired.

This CDR3 is built from 16 residues. With 7 bases clipped from V and 9 bases from J, the junction kept 10 bases outside the gene matches. This clonotype was counted at least ten times. No antigen is known for it. Study-level findings and limits: Database matching using VDJdb favored anti-spike CD8 responses, with private and CD4 specificities left missing.

Separate cDNA molecules each had unique molecular identifiers attached to them. TCRdb fed the 5' RACE reads into MiXCR, producing one record per CDR3 protein. The table includes tens of thousands of distinct CDR3 sequences, about 3.9% detected once. The receptor was derived from an adult who was a healthcare worker with PCR-confirmed SARS-CoV-2 infection or an uninfected control (not recorded which). The chain carries TRBV12-3 or TRBV12-4 and TRBJ2-1, with 15 positions matching TRBD2. Source material: whole blood. CDR3 residues: CASTWTSGRAGGEQFF. Here the CDR3 DNA reads TGTGCCAGCACCTGGACTAGCGGGAGGGCCGGCGGTGAGCAGTTCTTC.